One and the same sample provided the 8 T cell receptor beta chains below, sequenced in a study of PD-1 blockade in classical Hodgkin lymphoma. Libraries were prepared by immunoSEQ multiplex PCR; TCRdb keeps only in-frame clonotypes and omits some of them. The repertoire has around 12,000 clones, around four fifths of them found once; the top ten carry approximately 25%. After autologous stem cell transplantation all patients relapsed, and prior brentuximab vedotin exposure differed between cohorts. Investigators obtained CD8+ T cells from thawed PBMCs by magnetic negative selection. The source material was CD8+ T cells from blood, sampled at baseline. Source of these receptors: a human donor with classical Hodgkin lymphoma.

This clone was seen a single time. CDR3 bases: TGTGCCTCGGACCCCCTGGGGGATACGCAGTATTTT. It specifies CASDPLGDTQYF. V usage is TRBV13 and J usage is TRBJ2-3; no reliable D call. V was pared by 11 bases and J by 6 bases, with 15 bases between. Germline V gene lookup returns CDR1 PRHDT and CDR2 FYEKMQ (reference sequence). The CDR3 totals 12 residues.

The rearrangement uses TRBV7-9 and TRBJ2-7, with D maybe TRBD1 (5 bases). The CDR3 covers 14 residues. Per germline, CDR1 SEHNR and CDR2 FQNEAQ (reference sequence). Trimming took 0 bases from V and 5 from J, leaving 11 bases between them. CDR3 residues: CASSLATDPHEQYF. The CDR3 bases are TGTGCCAGCAGCTTAGCGACAGATCCCCACGAGCAGTACTTC.

This clone was recorded once. The chain links TRBV19 to TRBJ2-7; 7 bases line up with TRBD1. This CDR3 spans 14 amino acids. In germline, CDR1 is LNHDA, CDR2 SQIVND (reference sequence). Trimming took 5 bases from V and 2 from J; bases not matched to a gene: 6. The CDR3 nucleotides read TGTGCCAGTAGTTTCTCAACAGGGGCCTACGAGCAGTACTTC. It is translated as CASSFSTGAYEQYF.

The gene calls are TRBV6-6 and TRBJ1-2, with unresolved D. In germline, CDR1 is MNHNY, CDR2 SVGAGI (reference sequence). This CDR3 is 13 amino acids long. V was trimmed by 0 bases and J by 4 bases, leaving 6 bases between them. The CDR3 region is CASSYSLSYGYTF. The CDR3 DNA reads TGTGCCAGCAGTTACTCCCTGAGCTATGGCTACACCTTC.

V is TRBV6-1 and J is TRBJ2-7; no clear D gene. Trimming removed 6 bases at V and 2 bases at J, with 8 bases between. Per the germline V gene, CDR1 is MNHNS and CDR2 is SASEGT. The CDR3 spans 12 residues. Written as DNA, the CDR3 is TGTGCCAGCAGGCTTGGAGCCTACGAGCAGTACTTC. Translated, it gives CASRLGAYEQYF.

The chain carries TRBV9 and TRBJ2-1, with D perhaps TRBD1 (6 bases). CDR3 length equals 12 residues. With 4 bases removed from V and 8 bases from J, the gap between germline ends came to 10 bases. Germline CDR1 reads SGDLS; CDR2 reads YYNGEE. The CDR3 reads CASSPWGHEQFF. The CDR3 region has the DNA TGTGCCAGCAGCCCCTGGGGGCATGAGCAGTTCTTC.

V and J are TRBV5-4 and TRBJ1-1; weak D call: TRBD1 (6 bases). Between the trimmed V and J ends, which lost 0 bases and 0 bases, there was a span of 15 bases. This CDR3 is built from 17 residues. The germline gives CDR1 SGHNT, CDR2 YYREEE (reference sequence). The CDR3: CASSLGAGARVNTEAFF. The CDR3 nucleotides are TGTGCCAGCAGCTTGGGGGCAGGGGCCAGGGTGAACACTGAAGCTTTCTTT.

The table lists this clone with a count of one. This chain links TRBV11-2 with TRBJ2-2; TRBD1 might be the D (6 bases). Germline V gives CDR1 SGHAT, CDR2 FQNNGV. The CDR3 is made up of 15 amino acids. V lost 0 bases, J lost 3 bases, and 8 bases lay in between. CDR3 amino acids: CASSLDRTDTGELFF. DNA for the CDR3: TGTGCCAGCAGCTTAGATAGGACAGACACCGGGGAGCTGTTTTTT.